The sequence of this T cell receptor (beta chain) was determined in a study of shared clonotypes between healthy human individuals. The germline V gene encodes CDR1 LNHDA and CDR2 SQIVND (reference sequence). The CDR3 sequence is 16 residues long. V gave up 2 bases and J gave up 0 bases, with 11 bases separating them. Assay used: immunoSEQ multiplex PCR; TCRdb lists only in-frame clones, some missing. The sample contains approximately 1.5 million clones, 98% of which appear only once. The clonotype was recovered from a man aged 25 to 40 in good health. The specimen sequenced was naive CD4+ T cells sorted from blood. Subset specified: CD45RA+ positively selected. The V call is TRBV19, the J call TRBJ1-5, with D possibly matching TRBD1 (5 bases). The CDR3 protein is CASSISGRGSNQPQHF. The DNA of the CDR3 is TGTGCCAGTAGTATATCAGGGCGAGGTAGCAATCAGCCCCAGCATTTT.